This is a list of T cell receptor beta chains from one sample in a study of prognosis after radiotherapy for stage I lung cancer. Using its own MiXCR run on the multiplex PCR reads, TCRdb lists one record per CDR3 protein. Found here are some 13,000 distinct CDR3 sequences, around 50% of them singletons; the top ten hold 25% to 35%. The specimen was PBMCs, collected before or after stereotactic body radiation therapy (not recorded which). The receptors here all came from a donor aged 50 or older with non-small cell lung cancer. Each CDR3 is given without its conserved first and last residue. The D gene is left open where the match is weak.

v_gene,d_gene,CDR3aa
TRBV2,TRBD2,ASSAGAGGTTGELF
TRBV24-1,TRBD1,ATSDGTGGIGETQY
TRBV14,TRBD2,ASSQREDKRQY
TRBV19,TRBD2,ASSASGRYSQY
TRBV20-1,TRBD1,SAWDTGTGGNEQF
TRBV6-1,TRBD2,ASSGFGRTPNNYQF
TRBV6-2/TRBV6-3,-,ASSYSSAGNLALH
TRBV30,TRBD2,AWRGGTSGNTGELF
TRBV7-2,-,ASSLGGVRKETQY
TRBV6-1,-,ASSEDRVTGELF
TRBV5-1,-,ASSLEQAVSTDTQY
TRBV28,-,ASSSRGRSQY
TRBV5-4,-,ASSLAGGDTQY
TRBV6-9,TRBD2,ASSYAGGPGDEQF
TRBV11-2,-,ASSLDPGQSGYT
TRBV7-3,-,ASDIADSYNEQF
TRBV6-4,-,AITPITGPYEQY
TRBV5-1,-,ASSLGGGEGGEQY
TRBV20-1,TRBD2,SARRVASGSSPEQF
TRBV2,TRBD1,AGGTGSYEQY
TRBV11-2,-,ASSLERGTTGELF
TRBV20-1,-,SASNGLEGTYEQY
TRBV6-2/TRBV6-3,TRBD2,ASYGGGSSYEQY
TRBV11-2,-,ASSLGLGAPNRWDIQY
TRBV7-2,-,ASSLLNSNYGYT
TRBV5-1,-,ARRNPARAPTYNEQF
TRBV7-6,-,ASSLAPSGANVLT
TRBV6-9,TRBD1,ASSYRDRGRGEQY
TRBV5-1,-,ASSLGRGDTGELF
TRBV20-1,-,SARDWAGPTTNEKLF
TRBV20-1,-,SATESGVYEQY
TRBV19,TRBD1,ASSKPRGRGQRQH
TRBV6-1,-,ASSEGDGAGGYEQY
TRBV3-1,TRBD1,ASRNRGRMNTEAF
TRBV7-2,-,ASSFRQADYEQY
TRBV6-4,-,ASSARRQNYEQY
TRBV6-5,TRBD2,ASSYGGGSYEQY
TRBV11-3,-,ASSLRGAVPHGYT
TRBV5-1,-,ASSFDRNEQF
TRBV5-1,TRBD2,ASRVSGGFYTQY
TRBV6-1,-,ASSEGGGAVAHEHY
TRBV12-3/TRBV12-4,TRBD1,ASSQSGTGLYEQY
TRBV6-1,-,ASSVGHRFKQPQH
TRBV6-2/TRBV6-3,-,ASRFIRGTDTQY
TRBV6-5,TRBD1,ASSYYGTGGRETQY
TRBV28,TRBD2,ASRLAVTTGELF
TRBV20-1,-,SARDPTGTDNSPLH
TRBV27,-,ASSPQGVNTGELF
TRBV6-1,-,ASRRFGSAYNEQF
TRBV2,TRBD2,ASGGLAGPDEQF
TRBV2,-,ASSGRGLTTDTQY
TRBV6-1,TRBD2,ASSEVPGTRTDTQY
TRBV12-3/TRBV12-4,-,ASSSFWRGGRYSGNTIY